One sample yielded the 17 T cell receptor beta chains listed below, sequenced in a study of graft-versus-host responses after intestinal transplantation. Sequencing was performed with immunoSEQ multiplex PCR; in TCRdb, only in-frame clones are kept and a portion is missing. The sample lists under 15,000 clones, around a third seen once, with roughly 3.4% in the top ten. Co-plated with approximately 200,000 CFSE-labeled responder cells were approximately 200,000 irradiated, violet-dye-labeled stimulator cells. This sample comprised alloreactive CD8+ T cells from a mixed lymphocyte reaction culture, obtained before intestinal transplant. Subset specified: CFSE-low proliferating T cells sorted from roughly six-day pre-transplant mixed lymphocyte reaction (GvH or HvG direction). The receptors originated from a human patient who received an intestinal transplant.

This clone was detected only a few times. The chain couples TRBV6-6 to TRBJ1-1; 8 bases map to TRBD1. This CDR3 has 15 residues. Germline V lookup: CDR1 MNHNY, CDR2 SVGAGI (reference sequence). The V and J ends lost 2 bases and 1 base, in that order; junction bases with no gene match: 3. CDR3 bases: TGTGCCAGCAGTTACGGTCAGGGGGCGAACACTGAAGCTTTCTTT. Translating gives CASSYGQGANTEAFF.

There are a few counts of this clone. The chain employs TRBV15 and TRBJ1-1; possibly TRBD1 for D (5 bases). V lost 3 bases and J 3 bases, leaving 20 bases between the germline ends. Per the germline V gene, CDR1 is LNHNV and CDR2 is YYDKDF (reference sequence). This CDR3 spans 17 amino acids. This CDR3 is CATSRELVRAMDTEAFF. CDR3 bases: TGTGCCACCAGCAGGGAGCTCGTCAGGGCTATGGACACTGAAGCTTTCTTT.

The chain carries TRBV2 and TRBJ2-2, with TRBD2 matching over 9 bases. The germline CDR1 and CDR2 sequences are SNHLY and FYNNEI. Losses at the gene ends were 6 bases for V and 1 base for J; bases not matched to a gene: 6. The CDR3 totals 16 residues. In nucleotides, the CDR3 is TGTGCCAGCAGCTCGCTAGCGGGAATGAACACCGGGGAGCTGTTTTTT. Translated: CASSSLAGMNTGELFF.

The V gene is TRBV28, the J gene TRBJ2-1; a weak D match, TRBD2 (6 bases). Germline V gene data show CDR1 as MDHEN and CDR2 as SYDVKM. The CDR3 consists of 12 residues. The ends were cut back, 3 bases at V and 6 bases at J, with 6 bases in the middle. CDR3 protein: CASSLEGNEQFF. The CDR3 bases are TGTGCCAGCAGTTTGGAGGGCAATGAGCAGTTCTTC.

The CDR3 DNA follows: TGTGCCAGCAGCTTACTAGCGGGAGGGAATGAGCAGTTCTTC. It codes for CASSLLAGGNEQFF. This chain connects TRBV7-2 to TRBJ2-1, with 12 bases that match TRBD2. With V trimmed by 2 bases and J by 7 bases, 0 bases remained unmatched. This CDR3 is built from 14 residues. Germline CDR1 SGHTA, CDR2 FQGNSA. Variable domain in full (rest from reference TRBV7-2 and TRBJ2-1): GAGVSQSPSNKVTEKGKDVELRCDPISGHTALYWYRQSLGQGLEFLIYFQGNSAPDKSGLPSDRFSAERTGGSVSTLTIQRTQQEDSAVYLCASSLLAGGNEQFFGPGTRLTVL.

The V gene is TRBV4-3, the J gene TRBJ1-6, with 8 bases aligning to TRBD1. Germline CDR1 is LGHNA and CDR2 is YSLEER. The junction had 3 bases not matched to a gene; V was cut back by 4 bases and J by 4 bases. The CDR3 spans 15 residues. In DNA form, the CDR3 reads TGCGCCAGCAGCCGCAGGACAGGGTATAATTCACCCCTCCACTTT. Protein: CASSRRTGYNSPLHF.

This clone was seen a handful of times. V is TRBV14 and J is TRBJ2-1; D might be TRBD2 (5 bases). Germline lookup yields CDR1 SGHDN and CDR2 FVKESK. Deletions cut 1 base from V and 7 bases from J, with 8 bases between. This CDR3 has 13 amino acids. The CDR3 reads CASSQVGGNEQFF. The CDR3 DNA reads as TGTGCCAGCAGCCAAGTTGGAGGTAATGAGCAGTTCTTC.

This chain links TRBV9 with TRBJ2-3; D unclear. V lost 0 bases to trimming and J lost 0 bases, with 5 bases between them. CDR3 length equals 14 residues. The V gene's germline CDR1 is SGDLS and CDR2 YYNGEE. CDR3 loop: CASSVVGSTDTQYF. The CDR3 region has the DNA TGTGCCAGCAGCGTAGTGGGCAGCACAGATACGCAGTATTTT. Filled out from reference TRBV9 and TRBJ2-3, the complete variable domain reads DSGVTQTPKHLITATGQRVTLRCSPRSGDLSVYWYQQSLDQGLQFLIQYYNGEERAKGNILERFSAQQFPDLHSELNLSSLELGDSALYFCASSVVGSTDTQYFGPGTRLTVL.

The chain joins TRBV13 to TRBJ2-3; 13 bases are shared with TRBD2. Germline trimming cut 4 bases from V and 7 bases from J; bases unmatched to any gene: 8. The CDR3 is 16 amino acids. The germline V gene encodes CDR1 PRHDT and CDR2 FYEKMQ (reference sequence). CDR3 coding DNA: TGTGCCAGCAGCTCCTGGACTAGCGGGAGTATGAATACGCAGTATTTT. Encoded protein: CASSSWTSGSMNTQYF.

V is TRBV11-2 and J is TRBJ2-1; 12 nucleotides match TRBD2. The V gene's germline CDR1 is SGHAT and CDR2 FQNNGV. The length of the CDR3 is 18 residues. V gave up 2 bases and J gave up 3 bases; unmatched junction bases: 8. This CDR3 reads CASSLFFGTSGRYNEQFF. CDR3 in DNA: TGTGCCAGCAGCTTATTTTTCGGGACTAGCGGGCGCTACAATGAGCAGTTCTTC.

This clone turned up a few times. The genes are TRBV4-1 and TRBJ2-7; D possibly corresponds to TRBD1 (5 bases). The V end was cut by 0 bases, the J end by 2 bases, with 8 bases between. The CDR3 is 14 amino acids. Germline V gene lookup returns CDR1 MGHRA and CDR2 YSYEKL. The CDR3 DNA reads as TGCGCCAGCAGCCAAGATCTCAGGGCCTACGAGCAGTACTTC. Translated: CASSQDLRAYEQYF.

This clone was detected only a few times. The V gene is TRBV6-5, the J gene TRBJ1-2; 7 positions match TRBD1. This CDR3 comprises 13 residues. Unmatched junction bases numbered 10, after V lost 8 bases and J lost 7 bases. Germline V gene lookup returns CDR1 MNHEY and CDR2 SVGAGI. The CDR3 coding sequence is TGTGCCAGCGGTCCGACAGGGAAGGTTGGCTACACCTTC. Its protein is CASGPTGKVGYTF.

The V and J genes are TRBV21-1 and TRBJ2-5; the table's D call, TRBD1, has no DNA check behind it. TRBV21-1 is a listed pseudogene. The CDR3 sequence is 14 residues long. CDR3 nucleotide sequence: TGTGCCAGCAGCAAAAGGGACAGCCAAGAGACCCAGTACTTC. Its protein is CASSKRDSQETQYF.

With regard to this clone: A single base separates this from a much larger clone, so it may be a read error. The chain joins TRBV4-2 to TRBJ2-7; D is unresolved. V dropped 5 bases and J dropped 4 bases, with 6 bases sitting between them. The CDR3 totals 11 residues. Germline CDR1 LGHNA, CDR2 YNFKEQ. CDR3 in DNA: TGTGCCAGCAGCGACTCGTACGAGCAGTACTTC. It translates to CASSDSYEQYF.

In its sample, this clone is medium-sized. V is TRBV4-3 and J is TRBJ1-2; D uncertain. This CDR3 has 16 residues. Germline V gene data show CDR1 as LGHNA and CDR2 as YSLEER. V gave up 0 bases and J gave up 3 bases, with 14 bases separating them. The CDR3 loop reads CASSQDEGLSYYGYTF. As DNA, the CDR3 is TGCGCCAGCAGCCAAGATGAGGGCTTATCCTACTATGGCTACACCTTC.

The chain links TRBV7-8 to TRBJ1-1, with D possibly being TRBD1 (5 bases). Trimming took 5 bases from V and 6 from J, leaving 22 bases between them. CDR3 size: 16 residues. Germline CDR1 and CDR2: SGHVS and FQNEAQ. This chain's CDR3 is CASSPLGEPVTAEAFF. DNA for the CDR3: TGTGCCAGCAGCCCCCTGGGGGAGCCAGTAACAGCTGAAGCTTTCTTT.

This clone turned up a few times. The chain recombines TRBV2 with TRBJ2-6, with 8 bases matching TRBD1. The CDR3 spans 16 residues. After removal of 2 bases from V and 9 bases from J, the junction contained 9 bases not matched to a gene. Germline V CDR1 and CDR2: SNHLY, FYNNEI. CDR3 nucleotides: TGTGCCAGCAGTGAACAGCTGGCAGGGACAGGCAACGTCCTGACTTTC. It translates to CASSEQLAGTGNVLTF.